This T cell receptor beta chain was captured in a study of patients and donors after allogeneic stem cell transplantation. This CDR3 has 14 residues. The junction had 7 bases not matched to a gene; V was cut back by 5 bases and J by 1 base. Germline-derived CDR1 and CDR2 are DFQATT and SNEGSKA (reference sequence). MiXCR, applied by TCRdb to the RT-PCR reads, yields one record per CDR3 protein. Among roughly 940,000 distinct CDR3 sequences listed, 15% to 20% were seen once. This clonotype was seen a handful of times. The TCR originated in a human donor who was either an allogeneic HSCT recipient or a stem cell or donor lymphocyte infusion donor (not recorded which). It is not recorded whose cells these are; they may come from a transplant donor. The chain is built from TRBV20-1 and TRBJ2-7, with 8 bases identical to TRBD1. The sample was blood, either unsorted or a sorted T cell fraction (not recorded which). This CDR3 is CSADDRGESYEQYF. The CDR3 nucleotides are TGCAGTGCTGACGACAGGGGTGAATCCTACGAGCAGTACTTC.